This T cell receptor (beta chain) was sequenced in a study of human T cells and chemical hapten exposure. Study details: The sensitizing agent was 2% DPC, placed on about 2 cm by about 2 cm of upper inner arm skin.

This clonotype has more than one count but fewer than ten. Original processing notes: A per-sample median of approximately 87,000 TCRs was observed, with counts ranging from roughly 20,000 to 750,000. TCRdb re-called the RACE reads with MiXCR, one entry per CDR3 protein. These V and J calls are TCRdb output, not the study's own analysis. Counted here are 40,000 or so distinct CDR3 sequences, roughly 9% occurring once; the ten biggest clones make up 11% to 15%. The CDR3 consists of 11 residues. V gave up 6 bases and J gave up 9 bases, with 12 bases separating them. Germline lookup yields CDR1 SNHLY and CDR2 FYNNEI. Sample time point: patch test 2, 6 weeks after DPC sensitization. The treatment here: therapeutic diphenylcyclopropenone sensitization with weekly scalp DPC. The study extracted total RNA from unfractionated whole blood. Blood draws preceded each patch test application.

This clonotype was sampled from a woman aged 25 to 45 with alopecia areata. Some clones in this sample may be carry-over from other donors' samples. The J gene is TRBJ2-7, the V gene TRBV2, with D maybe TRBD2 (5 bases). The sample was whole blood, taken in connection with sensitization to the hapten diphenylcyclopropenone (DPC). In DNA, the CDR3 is TGTGCCAGCAGGCCGGGGATTCGGCAGTACTTC. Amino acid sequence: CASRPGIRQYF.